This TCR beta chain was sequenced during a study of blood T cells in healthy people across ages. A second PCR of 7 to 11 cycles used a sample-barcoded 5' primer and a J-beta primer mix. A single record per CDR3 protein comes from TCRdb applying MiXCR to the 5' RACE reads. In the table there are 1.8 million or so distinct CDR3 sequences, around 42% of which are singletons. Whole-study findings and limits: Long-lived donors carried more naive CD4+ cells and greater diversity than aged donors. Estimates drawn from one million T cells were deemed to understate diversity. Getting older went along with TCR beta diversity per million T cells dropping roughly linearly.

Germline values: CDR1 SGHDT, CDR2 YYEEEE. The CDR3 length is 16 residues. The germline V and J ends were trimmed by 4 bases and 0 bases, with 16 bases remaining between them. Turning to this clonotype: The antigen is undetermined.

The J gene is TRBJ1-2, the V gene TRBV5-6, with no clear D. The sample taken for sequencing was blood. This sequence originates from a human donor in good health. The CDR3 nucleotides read TGTGCCAGCAGCCTGGGTGCGGACTCCTCTAACTATGGCTACACCTTC. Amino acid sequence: CASSLGADSSNYGYTF.